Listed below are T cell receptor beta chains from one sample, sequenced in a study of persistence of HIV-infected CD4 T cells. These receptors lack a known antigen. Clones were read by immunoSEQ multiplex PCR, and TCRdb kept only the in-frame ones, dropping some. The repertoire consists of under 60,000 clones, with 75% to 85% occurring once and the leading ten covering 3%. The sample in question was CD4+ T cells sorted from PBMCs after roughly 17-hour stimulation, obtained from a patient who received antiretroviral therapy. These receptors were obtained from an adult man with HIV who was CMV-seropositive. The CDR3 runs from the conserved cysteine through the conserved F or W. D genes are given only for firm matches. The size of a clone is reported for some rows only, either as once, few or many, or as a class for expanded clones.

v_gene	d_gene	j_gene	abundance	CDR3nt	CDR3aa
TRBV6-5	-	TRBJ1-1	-	TGTGCCAGCAGCTTAGGACCCAACACTGAAGCTTTCTTT	CASSLGPNTEAFF
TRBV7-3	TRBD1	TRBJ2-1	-	TGTGCCAGCAGCAATCGGGACAGGCGTGAGCAGTTCTTC	CASSNRDRREQFF
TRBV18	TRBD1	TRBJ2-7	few	TGTGCCAGCTCAACATCGACAGGGGGTCTCTACGAGCAGTACTTC	CASSTSTGGLYEQYF
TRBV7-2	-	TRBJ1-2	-	TGTGCCAGCAGCACCCGGGATGCCCGAAACTATGGCTACACCTTC	CASSTRDARNYGYTF
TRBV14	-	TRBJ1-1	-	TGTGCCAGCAGCCAAGTGGTGGCCGGGGGGGCTTTCTTT	CASSQVVAGGAFF
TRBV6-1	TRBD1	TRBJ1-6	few	TGTGCCAGCAGTGAGGGGGGACAGGCCTGGGCCTATAATTCACCCCTCCACTTT	CASSEGGQAWAYNSPLHF
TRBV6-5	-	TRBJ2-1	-	TGTGCCAGCAGTTACGGGACTTCCTCCTACAATGAGCAGTTCTTC	CASSYGTSSYNEQFF
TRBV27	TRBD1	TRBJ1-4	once	TGTGCCAGCAGGGAACAGGGGGCTAGTGAAAAACTGTTTTTT	CASREQGASEKLFF
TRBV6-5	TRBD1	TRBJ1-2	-	TGTGCCAGCAGTTACAGGGGGGCAGGGGGTAACTATGGCTACACCTTC	CASSYRGAGGNYGYTF
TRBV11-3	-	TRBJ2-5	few	TGTGCCAGCAGCCCACAAACCGGACTTAGTGAGACCCAGTACTTC	CASSPQTGLSETQYF
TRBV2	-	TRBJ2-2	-	TGTGCCAGCATCGAGGGGGGGATTGGCACCGGGGAGCTGTTTTTT	CASIEGGIGTGELFF
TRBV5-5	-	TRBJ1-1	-	TGTGCCAGTAAATCCGACGGGACGGCGAACACTGAAGCTTTCTTT	CASKSDGTANTEAFF
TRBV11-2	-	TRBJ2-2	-	TGTGCCAGCAGCTTAGATCGGGCTACCGGGGAGCTGTTTTTT	CASSLDRATGELFF
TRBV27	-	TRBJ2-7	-	TGTGCCAGCAGTGCCGACTACGAAAGAGGCCAGCAGTACTTC	CASSADYERGQQYF
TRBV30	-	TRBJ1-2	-	TGTGCCTGGAGTCTCCAGACAGGTGGCTACACCTTC	CAWSLQTGGYTF
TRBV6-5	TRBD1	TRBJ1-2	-	TGTGCCAGCAGGGGCGGGACAGGGAAGGATGGCTACACCTTC	CASRGGTGKDGYTF
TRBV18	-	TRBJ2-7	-	TGTGCCAGCTCTCGGGGCCAAATCGCCTACGAGCAGTACTTC	CASSRGQIAYEQYF
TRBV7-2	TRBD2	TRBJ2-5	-	TGTGCCAGCAGCCGTCTTCCCAGCGGGAGGGCCAGAGAGACCCAGTACTTC	CASSRLPSGRARETQYF
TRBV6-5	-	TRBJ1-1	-	TGTGCCAGCTTTGGGGCGGGAGCTTTCTTT	CASFGAGAFF
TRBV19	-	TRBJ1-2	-	TGTGCCAGTAGTATAGATCGGCGAAGGGTGGACTATGGCTACACCTTC	CASSIDRRRVDYGYTF
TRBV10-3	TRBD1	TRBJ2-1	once	TGTGCCATCAGTGGTAGGGGGCCGTACAATGAGCAGTTCTTC	CAISGRGPYNEQFF
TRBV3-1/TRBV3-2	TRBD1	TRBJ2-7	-	TGTGCCAGCAGGGGGACAGGGCTGCACGAGCAGTACTTC	CASRGTGLHEQYF
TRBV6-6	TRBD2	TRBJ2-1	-	TGTGCCAGCCTGGGACTAGCCCCCTACAATGAGCAGTTCTTC	CASLGLAPYNEQFF
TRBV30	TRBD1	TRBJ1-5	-	TGTGCCTGGAAGTTACAGGGGGCGCGGAGCAATCAGCCCCAGCATTTT	CAWKLQGARSNQPQHF
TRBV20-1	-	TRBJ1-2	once	TGCAGCAGGGGAGATAACTATGGCTACACCTTC	CSRGDNYGYTF
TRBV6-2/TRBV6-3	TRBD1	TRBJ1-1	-	TGTGCCAGCAGCCTTCGGACAGGGGGAACTGAAGCTTTCTTT	CASSLRTGGTEAFF
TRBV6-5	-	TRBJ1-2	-	TGTGCCAGCAGTTACAGAAAGGAGGTGAACTATGGCTACACCTTC	CASSYRKEVNYGYTF
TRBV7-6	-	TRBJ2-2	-	TGTGCCAGCAGCCCCTTTACCGGGGAGCTGTTTTTT	CASSPFTGELFF
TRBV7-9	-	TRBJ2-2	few	TGTGCCAGCAGCCCATTGCCGAACACCGGGGAGCTGTTTTTT	CASSPLPNTGELFF
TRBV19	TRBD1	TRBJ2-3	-	TGTGCCAGTACCCTGGGGGACAGTAGAACAGATACGCAGTATTTT	CASTLGDSRTDTQYF
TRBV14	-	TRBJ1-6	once	TGTGCCAGCAGCCAGGGTCAGGGGCGGTCACCCCTCCACTTT	CASSQGQGRSPLHF
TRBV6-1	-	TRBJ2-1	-	TGTGCCAGCAGTGAAGACATGGGGGGCCAAGGTTCCTACAATGAGCAGTTCTTC	CASSEDMGGQGSYNEQFF
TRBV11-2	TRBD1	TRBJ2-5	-	TGTGCCAGCAGCTCCCGGGACAGGGGCCAAGAGACCCAGTACTTC	CASSSRDRGQETQYF
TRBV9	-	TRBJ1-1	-	TGTGCCAGCAGCGTAGGGCCGGGAGGGTCTGTCACTGAAGCTTTCTTT	CASSVGPGGSVTEAFF
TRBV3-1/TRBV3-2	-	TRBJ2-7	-	TGTGCCAGCAGCCCCTATCCAGGAAACGAGCAGTACTTC	CASSPYPGNEQYF
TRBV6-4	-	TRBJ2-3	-	TGTGCCAGCAGCCTTGGGGGACGTGAGGGTACGCAGTATTTT	CASSLGGREGTQYF
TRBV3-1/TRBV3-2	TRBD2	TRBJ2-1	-	TGTGCCAGCAGCCAAGGATCAAGCGGGAGAAGCTCCTACAATGAGCAGTTCTTC	CASSQGSSGRSSYNEQFF
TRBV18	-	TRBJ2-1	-	TGTGCCAGCTCACCACAAAGGGCTGGGCAGTTCTTC	CASSPQRAGQFF
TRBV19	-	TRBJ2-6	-	TGTGCCAGTAGCCAGAGGGCCAACGTCCTGACTTTC	CASSQRANVLTF
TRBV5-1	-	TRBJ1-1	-	TGCGCCAGCAGCCCTTCTGGTGGTCTCGGCACTGAAGCTTTCTTT	CASSPSGGLGTEAFF
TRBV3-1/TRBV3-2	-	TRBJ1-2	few	TGTGCCAGCAGCGGGATACAGGGAGACGGCTACACCTTC	CASSGIQGDGYTF
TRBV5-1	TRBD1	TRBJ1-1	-	TGCGCCAGCAGCGAGGACAGGGACACTGAAGCTTTCTTT	CASSEDRDTEAFF